A selection of T cell receptor beta chains follows, all from one sample in a study of blood T cell repertoires in COVID-19. This table comes from immunoSEQ multiplex PCR, and its TCRdb copy is limited to in-frame clones, with some not included. The table shows hundreds of thousands of clones, with over 80% occurring only once. Sequencing was performed on peripheral blood. These receptors originate from a woman aged 45 to 65 with active or convalescent COVID-19. CDR3s include the opening cysteine and the closing phenylalanine or tryptophan. The order of the fields is V gene, J gene, CDR3 protein.

TRBV6-5	TRBJ1-2	CASSSQGSYGYTF
TRBV12-2	TRBJ2-5	CASRAEGIRTKETQYF
TRBV27	TRBJ1-2	CASSLSTGGYGYTF
TRBV28	TRBJ1-1	CASRTTGTAEAFF
TRBV5-1	TRBJ2-1	CASSLEVDPRGYNEQFF
TRBV28	TRBJ2-6	CASSTGTGGIGANVLTF
TRBV7-6	TRBJ1-1	CASSLRARADTEAFF
TRBV7-3	TRBJ2-7	CASSLWGTSGTWYF
TRBV6-5	TRBJ1-1	CASTPSAGMNTEAFF
TRBV29-1	TRBJ2-7	CSVADRGYEQYF
TRBV12-3/TRBV12-4	TRBJ2-1	CASAAGGYNEQFF
TRBV27	TRBJ1-2	CASSSVKGQAPWGYTF
TRBV24-1	TRBJ1-5	CATSGRDSYQPQHF
TRBV6-5	TRBJ1-4	CASSYISGGSKEKLFF
TRBV28	TRBJ2-1	CASRTEGRSYNEQFF
TRBV7-9	TRBJ1-1	CASRPEGTGKRLNSEAFF
TRBV5-4	TRBJ2-5	CASTSGRTEETQYF
TRBV7-6	TRBJ1-1	CASSIQGATEAFF
TRBV24-1	TRBJ2-7	CATSETGTTNEQYF
TRBV5-1	TRBJ2-5	CASSLGAQWVRGETQYF
TRBV6-2/TRBV6-3	TRBJ2-7	CASSYLAGGPQKSYEQYF
TRBV5-4	TRBJ1-2	CASSLGGGNYGYTF
TRBV7-8	TRBJ1-1	CASSLGGGVTEAFF
TRBV19	TRBJ1-4	CASSRTGLLDEKLFF
TRBV6-5	TRBJ2-1	CASSSGLAGVQGQFF
TRBV10-3	TRBJ2-2	CAIGGDLNTGELFF
TRBV5-8	TRBJ2-1	CASRSQIGRGRGRYNEQFF
TRBV9	TRBJ2-1	CASSVLAGARDEQFF
TRBV29-1	TRBJ2-1	CSVEDLAGASYNEQFF
TRBV11-2	TRBJ1-1	CASSFAGMNTEAFF
TRBV10-3	TRBJ2-7	CAISESTTSGRHSSYEQYF
TRBV27	TRBJ1-4	CASSIRQATNEKLFF
TRBV10-2	TRBJ2-1	CASIGTSGIVEQFF
TRBV6-5	TRBJ2-7	CASTDDRGYEQYF
TRBV29-1	TRBJ1-6	CSVRARADSPLHF
TRBV30	TRBJ2-2	CAWSVRTGYTGELFF
TRBV7-2	TRBJ2-5	CASSLGLAGGGQETQYF
TRBV5-1	TRBJ1-5	CASSYSPDQPQHF
TRBV29-1	TRBJ2-1	CSVEPTGQGRYNEQFF
TRBV5-1	TRBJ2-5	CASSKFPGGQETQYF
TRBV7-2	TRBJ2-5	CASSLVLQGGVGDF
TRBV5-4	TRBJ2-3	CASSLTSHSIDTQYF
TRBV5-6	TRBJ2-7	CASSLAPRGVNEQYF
TRBV5-1	TRBJ1-3	CASSSGQASGNTIYF
TRBV12-3/TRBV12-4	TRBJ1-1	CASRIAQGEAFF
TRBV21-1	TRBJ2-2	CASTSPLARAGELFF
TRBV2	TRBJ2-1	CASRDYTYNEQFF
TRBV3-1/TRBV3-2	TRBJ1-2	CASSRQGGNGYTF
TRBV10-2	TRBJ2-3	CASSDVAGGDTQYF
TRBV5-1	TRBJ2-7	CASSQTSGTGGARSYEQYF
TRBV27	TRBJ2-1	CASSFAMRLSSYNEQFF
TRBV5-1	TRBJ2-3	CASSLWGDRTDTQYF
TRBV10-3	TRBJ2-1	CAIRGLAGDEQFF
TRBV6-1	TRBJ1-1	CASSELGGNTEAFF
TRBV5-5	TRBJ1-5	CASSGMGGSNQPQHF
TRBV5-4	TRBJ2-1	CASSLLGGSSYNEQFF
TRBV5-4	TRBJ1-2	CAGSTDNDYGYTF
TRBV7-9	TRBJ1-6	CASSPGGLIYNSPLHF